Shown below are 26 T cell receptor beta chains from a single sample sequenced in a study of T cell responses to AZD1222 COVID-19 vaccine. Measured with immunoSEQ multiplex PCR; TCRdb has only the in-frame clones, and not every one. The table includes roughly 150,000 clones, roughly 90% detected once. Sequencing used peripheral blood, obtained on day 0 of AZD1222 vaccination. These receptors all come from an adult in good health.

The rearrangement joins TRBV4-3 to TRBJ2-1; D is possibly TRBD2 (5 bases). Germline V lookup: CDR1 LGHNA, CDR2 YSLEER. The CDR3 is 16 residues long. The V end lost 0 bases, the J end lost 0 bases, and 9 bases lay between the germline ends. The CDR3 DNA sequence: TGCGCCAGCAGCCAAGATAGCGAAAGCTCCTACAATGAGCAGTTCTTC. Its translation: CASSQDSESSYNEQFF.

This rearrangement joins TRBV5-1 to TRBJ2-5, with 9 positions matching TRBD2. The germline V gene has CDR1 SGHRS and CDR2 YFSETQ. This CDR3 has 15 amino acids. Losses at the gene ends were 0 bases for V and 4 bases for J; bases not matched to a gene: 4. The CDR3 nucleotides are TGCGCCAGCAGCTTGGAAGGGACTAGCACAGAGACCCAGTACTTC. Translating it yields CASSLEGTSTETQYF.

The CDR3 DNA sequence: TGTGCCAGCAGTCTCCGGGGAGCCTACAATGAGCAGTTCTTC. It is translated as CASSLRGAYNEQFF. The chain is built from TRBV27 and TRBJ2-1, with a weak D call TRBD2 (5 bases). In germline, CDR1 is MNHEY, CDR2 SMNVEV (reference sequence). This CDR3 comprises 14 residues. V was cut by 5 bases and J by 2 bases, with 10 bases left in between.

This chain uses TRBV27 with TRBJ2-3; 10 bases fit TRBD1. The CDR3 covers 16 residues. Germline V gene data show CDR1 as MNHEY and CDR2 as SMNVEV (reference sequence). V lost 5 bases and J lost 5; bases outside the gene matches: 10. CDR3 coding DNA: TGTGCCAGCAGTGAGACAGGGGGCACGTTCTTAGATACGCAGTATTTT. Protein: CASSETGGTFLDTQYF.

This chain joins TRBV5-4 and TRBJ1-2, with D unclear. With 5 bases removed from V and 7 bases from J, the gap between germline ends came to 12 bases. From germline, CDR1 is SGHNT and CDR2 YYREEE (reference sequence). The CDR3 extends over 12 amino acids. In DNA form, the CDR3 reads TGTGCCAGCAGTCCTGTTGGGTTTGGCTACACCTTC. This translates into CASSPVGFGYTF.

This chain joins TRBV7-3 and TRBJ2-2; D is unclear. Trimming took off 5 bases at V and 4 bases at J, with 8 bases between the two ends. This CDR3 spans 13 amino acids. CDR1 is SGHTA and CDR2 is FQGTGA in the germline V gene. CDR3 sequence reads: CASSRVVTGELFF. CDR3 DNA: TGTGCCAGCAGCCGGGTAGTCACCGGGGAGCTGTTTTTT. The whole variable domain, remainder taken from reference TRBV7-3 and TRBJ2-2, is GAGVSQTPSNKVTEKGKYVELRCDPISGHTALYWYRQSLGQGPEFLIYFQGTGAADDSGLPNDRFFAVRPEGSVSTLKIQRTERGDSAVYLCASSRVVTGELFFGEGSRLTVL.

The chain combines TRBV19 with TRBJ1-1; D remains ambiguous. Germline V gene data show CDR1 as LNHDA and CDR2 as SQIVND (reference sequence). Deletions cut 6 bases from V and 1 base from J, with 6 bases between. The CDR3 spans 12 residues. CDR3 nucleotide sequence: TGTGCCAGTAGAAAGGGGAACACTGAAGCTTTCTTT. Amino acid sequence: CASRKGNTEAFF.

The CDR3 DNA reads as TGTGCCAGCAGCGTGCAGGGGGCGGACACTGAAGCTTTCTTT. It translates to CASSVQGADTEAFF. This sequence joins TRBV7-2 and TRBJ1-1; TRBD1 aligns across 8 bases. Germline-derived CDR1 and CDR2 are SGHTA and FQGNSA. The CDR3 spans 14 residues. The ends lost 5 bases at V and 3 bases at J; junction bases unmatched: 5.

This clone was picked up a small number of times. CDR3 residues: CASSQEVAYEQYF. The CDR3 DNA is TGTGCCAGCAGCCAAGAAGTCGCGTACGAGCAGTACTTC. This chain joins TRBV14 and TRBJ2-7; no reliable D call. Germline V gene data show CDR1 as SGHDN and CDR2 as FVKESK. This CDR3 is built from 13 residues. V was pared by 0 bases and J by 4 bases, with 7 bases between.

The chain carries TRBV30 and TRBJ1-1; no clear D gene. The CDR3 covers 14 residues. Per germline, CDR1 GTSNPN and CDR2 SVGIG (reference sequence). The ends were cut back, 2 bases at V and 2 bases at J, with 12 bases in the middle. The CDR3 sequence: CAWSSGRINTEAFF. In DNA form, the CDR3 reads TGTGCCTGGAGTTCCGGACGGATTAACACTGAAGCTTTCTTT.

This chain joins TRBV4-2 and TRBJ2-5; D perhaps matches TRBD1 (6 bases). Trimming stripped 0 bases from V and 7 bases from J, with 21 bases between. The CDR3 contains 17 residues. CDR1 is LGHNA and CDR2 is YNFKEQ in the germline V gene. CDR3 bases: TGTGCCAGCAGCCAAGATTCCGGACAGACCTTCCAGGGGACCCAGTACTTC. This codes for CASSQDSGQTFQGTQYF.

The chain is built from TRBV27 and TRBJ2-7, with 7 nucleotides matching TRBD1. Germline V gene data show CDR1 as MNHEY and CDR2 as SMNVEV (reference sequence). V was clipped by 5 bases and J by 6 bases; unmatched bases: 16. CDR3 length: 16 residues. CDR3 coding DNA: TGTGCCAGCAGTCCCCTCGCGACAGGGATCCCGACCGAGCAGTACTTC. This encodes CASSPLATGIPTEQYF.

This clone appeared once. The chain links TRBV5-8 to TRBJ1-2; TRBD1 might be the D (5 bases). The V end lost 5 bases, the J end lost 3 bases, and 14 bases lay between the germline ends. The CDR3 totals 14 residues. Germline-derived CDR1 and CDR2 are SGHTS and YDEGEE. CDR3 nucleotide sequence: TGTGCCAGCAGGTTCCCTGGGGGATACTATGGCTACACCTTC. This encodes CASRFPGGYYGYTF.

This sequence joins TRBV14 and TRBJ1-4; 9 bases align to TRBD1. The J segment lost 6 bases and the V segment lost 4 bases, leaving 6 bases of the junction unmatched. Germline assignment: CDR1 SGHDN and CDR2 FVKESK. The CDR3 covers 15 residues. For the CDR3, the DNA is TGTGCCAGCAGCCCCCGGGACAGGGTTGATGAAAAACTGTTTTTT. The encoded protein is CASSPRDRVDEKLFF.

This chain links TRBV5-4 with TRBJ2-1, with 7 bases identical to TRBD1. Germline loops: CDR1 SGHNT, CDR2 YYREEE (reference sequence). V lost 4 bases and J lost 10; bases outside the gene matches: 2. This CDR3 has 11 residues. The chain's CDR3 is CASSVDREQFF. The CDR3 nucleotides are TGTGCCAGCAGCGTGGACAGGGAGCAGTTCTTC.

This clone was seen a single time. The rearrangement joins TRBV5-1 to TRBJ1-6; D is uncertain. The CDR3 is 12 residues long. The V and J ends lost 3 bases and 6 bases respectively, with 4 bases between them. Germline CDR1 SGHRS, CDR2 YFSETQ. CDR3 coding DNA: TGCGCCAGCAGCTCCGCTAATTCACCCCTCCACTTT. Protein: CASSSANSPLHF.

This clone was detected only once. The V gene is TRBV5-6, the J gene TRBJ1-5; D is unclear. This CDR3 has 13 residues. Germline V gives CDR1 SGHDT, CDR2 YYEEEE. The V and J ends lost 0 bases and 0 bases respectively, with 1 base between them. CDR3 nucleotide sequence: TGTGCCAGCAGCTTGGCTAGCAATCAGCCCCAGCATTTT. As protein: CASSLASNQPQHF.

The genes are TRBV7-2 and TRBJ2-2; TRBD2 agrees at 8 bases. Per the germline V gene, CDR1 is SGHTA and CDR2 is FQGNSA. With 5 bases clipped from V and 4 bases from J, the junction kept 9 bases outside the gene matches. The CDR3 consists of 16 residues. For the CDR3, the DNA is TGTGCCAGCAGCCCTCTCGGGGGGGCGCTCACCGGGGAGCTGTTTTTT. It translates to CASSPLGGALTGELFF.

This chain links TRBV4-2 with TRBJ1-1; D remains ambiguous. Per the germline V gene, CDR1 is LGHNA and CDR2 is YNFKEQ. V dropped 0 bases and J dropped 10 bases, with 9 bases sitting between them. The CDR3 totals 12 residues. This CDR3 reads CASSQDRLSAFF. CDR3 sequence (DNA): TGTGCCAGCAGCCAAGATCGGTTATCAGCTTTCTTT.

The chain links TRBV5-8 to TRBJ2-2; D may be TRBD1 (5 bases). Germline-derived CDR1 and CDR2 are SGHTS and YDEGEE. The CDR3 sequence is 14 residues long. Trimming pared 4 bases from V and 3 bases from J, leaving 10 bases between. CDR3 bases: TGTGCCAGCAGCGCCGGACAAGACACCGGGGAGCTGTTTTTT. This translates into CASSAGQDTGELFF.

The V and J genes are TRBV28 and TRBJ1-6; 9 bases line up with TRBD1. This CDR3 region has 14 residues. Germline trimming cut 3 bases from V and 8 bases from J; bases unmatched to any gene: 2. The germline CDR1 and CDR2 sequences are MDHEN and SYDVKM. The CDR3 DNA reads TGTGCCAGCAGTTTGGGACAGGGAGATTCACCCCTCCACTTT. Translation: CASSLGQGDSPLHF.

The chain is built from TRBV11-2 and TRBJ2-1; a weak D match, TRBD2 (6 bases). This CDR3 is 15 amino acids long. Trimming stripped 5 bases from V and 5 bases from J, with 16 bases between. Germline CDR1 and CDR2: SGHAT and FQNNGV. This CDR3 is CASSRTEGKNNEQFF. As DNA, the CDR3 is TGTGCCAGCAGCCGAACGGAGGGGAAGAACAATGAGCAGTTCTTC.

The genes are TRBV5-8 and TRBJ2-7; possibly TRBD2 for D (6 bases). The CDR3 length is 16 residues. CDR1 is SGHTS, CDR2 YDEGEE, per germline. Trimming shortened V by 0 bases and J by 2 bases, and 15 bases separated the two germline ends. As DNA, the CDR3 is TGTGCCAGCAGCTTGGTAGTGGGGGGTCCCGCCTACGAGCAGTACTTC. Its translation: CASSLVVGGPAYEQYF.

The CDR3 bases are TGTGCCAGTAGTGTAGGTGGGACTTGGGGCACTGAAGCTTTCTTT. This codes for CASSVGGTWGTEAFF. The chain recombines TRBV19 with TRBJ1-1, with D possibly matching TRBD1 (5 bases). CDR3 length: 15 residues. Trimming cost V 5 bases and J 4 bases, with 17 bases left between them. Per germline, CDR1 LNHDA and CDR2 SQIVND (reference sequence).

The CDR3 bases are TGTGCCACCAGTGACGTCAGACAGGGGAGCACTGAAGCTTTCTTT. This encodes CATSDVRQGSTEAFF. The chain links TRBV24-1 to TRBJ1-1; 8 nucleotides align to TRBD1. The CDR3 runs to 15 residues. In germline, CDR1 is KGHDR, CDR2 SFDVKD. V lost 4 bases and J lost 4; bases outside the gene matches: 7.

The chain employs TRBV6-5 and TRBJ1-2, with a possible D match to TRBD1 (5 bases). The ends were cut back, 6 bases at V and 5 bases at J, with 16 bases in the middle. Germline V gene lookup returns CDR1 MNHEY and CDR2 SVGAGI. The CDR3 runs 14 residues. The CDR3 protein is CASRSRGPHYGYTF. In DNA, the CDR3 is TGTGCCAGCAGGTCCCGGGGACCTCATTATGGCTACACCTTC.